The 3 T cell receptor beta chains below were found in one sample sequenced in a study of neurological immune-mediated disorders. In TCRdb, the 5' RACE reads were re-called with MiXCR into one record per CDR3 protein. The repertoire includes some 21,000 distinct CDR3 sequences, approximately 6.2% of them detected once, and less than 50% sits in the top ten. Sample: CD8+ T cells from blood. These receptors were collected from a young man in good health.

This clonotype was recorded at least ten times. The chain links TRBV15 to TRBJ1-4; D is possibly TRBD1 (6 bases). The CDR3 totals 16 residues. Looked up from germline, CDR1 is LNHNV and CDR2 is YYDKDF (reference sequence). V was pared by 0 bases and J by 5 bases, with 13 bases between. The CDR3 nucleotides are TGTGCCACCAGCAGAGATCGTGGAAGGGGGAATGAAAAACTGTTTTTT. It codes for CATSRDRGRGNEKLFF.

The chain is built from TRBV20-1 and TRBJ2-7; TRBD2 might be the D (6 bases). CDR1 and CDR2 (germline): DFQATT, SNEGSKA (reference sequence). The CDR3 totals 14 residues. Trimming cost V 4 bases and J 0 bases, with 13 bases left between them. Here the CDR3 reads CSANPAGLSYEQYF. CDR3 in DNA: TGCAGTGCTAACCCAGCGGGCCTCTCCTACGAGCAGTACTTC.

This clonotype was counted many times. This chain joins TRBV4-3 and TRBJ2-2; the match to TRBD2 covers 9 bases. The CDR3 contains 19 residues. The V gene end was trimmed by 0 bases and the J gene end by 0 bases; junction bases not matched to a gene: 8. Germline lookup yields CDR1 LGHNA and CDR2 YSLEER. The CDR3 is CASSQDRLRGGANTGELFF. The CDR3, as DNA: TGCGCCAGCAGCCAAGATCGGCTTCGCGGGGGGGCGAACACCGGGGAGCTGTTTTTT.